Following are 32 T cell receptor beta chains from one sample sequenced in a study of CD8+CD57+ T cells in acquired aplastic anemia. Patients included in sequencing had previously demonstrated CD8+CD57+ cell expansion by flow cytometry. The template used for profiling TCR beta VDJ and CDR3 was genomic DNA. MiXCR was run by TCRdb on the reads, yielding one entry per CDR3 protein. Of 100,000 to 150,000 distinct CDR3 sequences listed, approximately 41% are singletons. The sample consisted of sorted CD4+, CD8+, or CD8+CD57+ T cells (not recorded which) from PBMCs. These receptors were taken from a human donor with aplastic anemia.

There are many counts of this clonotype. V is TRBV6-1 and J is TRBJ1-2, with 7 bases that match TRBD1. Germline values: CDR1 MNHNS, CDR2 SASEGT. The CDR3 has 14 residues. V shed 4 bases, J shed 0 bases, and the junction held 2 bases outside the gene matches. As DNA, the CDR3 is TGTGCCAGCAGTGTAGGACAGGCTAACTATGGCTACACCTTC. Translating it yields CASSVGQANYGYTF.

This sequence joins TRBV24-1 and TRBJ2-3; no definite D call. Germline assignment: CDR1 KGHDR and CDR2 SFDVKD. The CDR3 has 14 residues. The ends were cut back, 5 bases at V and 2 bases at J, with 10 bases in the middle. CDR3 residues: CATSVCFYTDTQYF. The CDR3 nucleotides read TGTGCCACCAGTGTCTGCTTTTACACAGATACGCAGTATTTT.

CDR3 protein: CASSAPGEQETQYF. In DNA, the CDR3 is TGTGCCAGCAGTGCCCCAGGGGAACAAGAGACCCAGTACTTC. The rearrangement joins TRBV6-1 to TRBJ2-5; a possible D gene is TRBD1 (6 bases). The CDR3 sequence is 14 residues long. Germline-derived CDR1 and CDR2 are MNHNS and SASEGT. With 4 bases removed from V and 2 bases from J, the gap between germline ends came to 11 bases.

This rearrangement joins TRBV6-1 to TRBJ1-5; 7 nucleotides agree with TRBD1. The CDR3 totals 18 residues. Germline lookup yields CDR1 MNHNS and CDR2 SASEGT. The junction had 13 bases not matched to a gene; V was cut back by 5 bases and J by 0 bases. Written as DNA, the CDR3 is TGTGCCAGCAGTCCGGGACAGCACGATTCTTATAGCAATCAGCCCCAGCATTTT. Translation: CASSPGQHDSYSNQPQHF.

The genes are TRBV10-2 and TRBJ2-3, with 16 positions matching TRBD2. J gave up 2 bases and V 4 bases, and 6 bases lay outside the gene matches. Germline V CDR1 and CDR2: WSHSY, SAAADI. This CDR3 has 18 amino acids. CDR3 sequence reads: CASSGRGLAGGITDTQYF. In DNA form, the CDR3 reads TGCGCCAGCAGTGGGCGGGGACTAGCGGGGGGGATCACAGATACGCAGTATTTT.

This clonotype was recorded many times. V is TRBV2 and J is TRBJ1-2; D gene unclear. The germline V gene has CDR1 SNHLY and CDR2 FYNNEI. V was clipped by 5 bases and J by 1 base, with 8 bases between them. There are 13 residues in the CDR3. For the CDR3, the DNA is TGTGCCAGCAGTTCTACAAATAACTATGGCTACACCTTC. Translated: CASSSTNNYGYTF. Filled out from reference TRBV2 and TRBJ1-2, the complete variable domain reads EPEVTQTPSHQVTQMGQEVILRCVPISNHLYFYWYRQILGQKVEFLVSFYNNEISEKSEIFDDQFSVERPDGSNFTLKIRSTKLEDSAMYFCASSSTNNYGYTFGSGTRLTVV.

The chain's CDR3 is CASLDSDGGIGYTF. CDR3 DNA: TGCGCCAGTTTAGACTCGGACGGCGGTATAGGCTACACCTTC. V usage is TRBV4-1 and J usage is TRBJ1-2; D is undetermined. The CDR3 has 14 amino acids. CDR1 MGHRA and CDR2 YSYEKL come from the germline V gene. Between the trimmed V and J ends, which lost 9 bases and 8 bases, there was a span of 22 bases.

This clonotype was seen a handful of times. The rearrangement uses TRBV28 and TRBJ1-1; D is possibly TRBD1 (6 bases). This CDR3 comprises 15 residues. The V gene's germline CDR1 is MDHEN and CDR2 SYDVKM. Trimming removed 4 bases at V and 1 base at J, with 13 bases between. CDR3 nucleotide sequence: TGTGCCAGCAGTTGGCCACAGGGTGGGAACACTGAAGCTTTCTTT. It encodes CASSWPQGGNTEAFF.

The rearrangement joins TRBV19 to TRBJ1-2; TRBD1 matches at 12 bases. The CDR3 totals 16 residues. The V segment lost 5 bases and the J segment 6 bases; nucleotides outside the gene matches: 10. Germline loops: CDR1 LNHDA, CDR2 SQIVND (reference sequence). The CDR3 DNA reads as TGTGCCAGTAGTCCTGCCGGGACAGGGGGCGTTGATGGCTACACCTTC. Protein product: CASSPAGTGGVDGYTF.

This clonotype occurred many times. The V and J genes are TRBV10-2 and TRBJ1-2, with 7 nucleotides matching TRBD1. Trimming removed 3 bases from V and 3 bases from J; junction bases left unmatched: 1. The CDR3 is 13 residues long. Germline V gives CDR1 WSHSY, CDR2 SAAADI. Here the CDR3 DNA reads TGCGCCAGCAGTGATGGGACAGACTATGGCTACACCTTC. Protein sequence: CASSDGTDYGYTF.

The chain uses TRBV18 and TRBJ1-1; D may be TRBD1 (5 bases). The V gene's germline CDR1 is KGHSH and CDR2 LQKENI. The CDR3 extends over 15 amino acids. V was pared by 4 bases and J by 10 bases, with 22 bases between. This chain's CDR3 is CASSLTRDLILGAFF. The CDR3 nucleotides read TGTGCCAGCTCACTAACCAGGGACCTTATTTTAGGAGCTTTCTTT.

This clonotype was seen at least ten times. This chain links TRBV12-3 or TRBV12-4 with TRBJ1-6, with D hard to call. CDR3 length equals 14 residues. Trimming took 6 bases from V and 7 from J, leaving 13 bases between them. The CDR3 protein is CASRKGMGNSPLHF. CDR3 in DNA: TGTGCCAGCAGGAAAGGGATGGGGAATTCACCCCTCCACTTT.

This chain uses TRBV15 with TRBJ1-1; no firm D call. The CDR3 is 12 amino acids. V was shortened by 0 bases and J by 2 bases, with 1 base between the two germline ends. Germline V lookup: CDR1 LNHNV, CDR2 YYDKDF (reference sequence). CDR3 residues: CATSRDNTEAFF. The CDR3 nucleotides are TGTGCCACCAGCAGAGATAACACTGAAGCTTTCTTT.

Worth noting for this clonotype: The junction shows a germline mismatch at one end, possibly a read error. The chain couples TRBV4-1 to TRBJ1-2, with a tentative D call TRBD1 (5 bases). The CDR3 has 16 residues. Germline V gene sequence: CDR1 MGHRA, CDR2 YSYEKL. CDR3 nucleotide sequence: TGCACCAGCAGCCAGGACCCCGGAGGGGTTAACTATGGCTACACCTTC. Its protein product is CTSSQDPGGVNYGYTF.

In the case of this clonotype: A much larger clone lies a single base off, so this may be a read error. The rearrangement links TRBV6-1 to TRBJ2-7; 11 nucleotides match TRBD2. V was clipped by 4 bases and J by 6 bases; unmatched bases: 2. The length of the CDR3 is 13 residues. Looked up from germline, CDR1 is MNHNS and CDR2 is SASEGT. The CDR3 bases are TGTGCCAGCAGTGGGGGACTAGCGGCCGAGCAGTACTTC. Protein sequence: CASSGGLAAEQYF.

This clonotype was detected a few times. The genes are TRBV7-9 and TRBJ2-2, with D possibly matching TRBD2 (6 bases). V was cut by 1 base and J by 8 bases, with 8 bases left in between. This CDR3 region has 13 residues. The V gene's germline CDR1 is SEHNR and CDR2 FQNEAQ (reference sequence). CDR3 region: CASSLGLAGELFF. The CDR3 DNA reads TGTGCCAGCAGCTTAGGGCTAGCGGGGGAGCTGTTTTTT.

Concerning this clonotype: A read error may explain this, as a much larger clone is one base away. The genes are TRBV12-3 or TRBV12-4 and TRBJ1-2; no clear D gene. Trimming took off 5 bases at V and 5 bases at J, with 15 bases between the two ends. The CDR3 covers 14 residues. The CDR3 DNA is TGTGCCAGCAGTCACACCAAGATCGATTATGGCTACACCTTC. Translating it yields CASSHTKIDYGYTF.

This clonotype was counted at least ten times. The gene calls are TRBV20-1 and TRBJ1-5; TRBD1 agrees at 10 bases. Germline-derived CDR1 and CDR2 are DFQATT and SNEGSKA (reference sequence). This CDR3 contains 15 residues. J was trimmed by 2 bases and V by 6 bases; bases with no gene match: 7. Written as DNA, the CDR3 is TGCAGTGCGGGACAGGGGAGTCTGGGCAATCAGCCCCAGCATTTT. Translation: CSAGQGSLGNQPQHF.

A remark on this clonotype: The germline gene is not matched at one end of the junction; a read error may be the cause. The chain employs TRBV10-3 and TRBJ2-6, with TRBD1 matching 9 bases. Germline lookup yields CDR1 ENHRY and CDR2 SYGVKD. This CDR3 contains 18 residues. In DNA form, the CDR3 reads TGTGCCAGCAGTGCACAGGGGGCCAGAGTAAGGAGGGCCAACGTCCTGACTTTC. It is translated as CASSAQGARVRRANVLTF.

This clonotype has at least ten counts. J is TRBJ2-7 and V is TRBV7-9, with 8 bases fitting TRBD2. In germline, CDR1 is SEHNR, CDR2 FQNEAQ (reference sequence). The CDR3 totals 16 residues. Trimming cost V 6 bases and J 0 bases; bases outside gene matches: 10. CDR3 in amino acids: CASSYTLAGTSYEQYF. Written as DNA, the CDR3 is TGTGCCAGCAGTTATACCTTAGCGGGGACCTCCTACGAGCAGTACTTC.

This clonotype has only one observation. The CDR3 DNA sequence: TGTGCCAGCAGCGTGTCAAGGGACAGGGGATCCCCCGGGGAGCTGTTTTTT. Its protein is CASSVSRDRGSPGELFF. This chain connects TRBV9 to TRBJ2-2; 10 nucleotides align to TRBD1. The junction had 10 bases not matched to a gene; V was cut back by 2 bases and J by 6 bases. CDR1 and CDR2 (germline): SGDLS, YYNGEE. The CDR3 extends over 17 amino acids.

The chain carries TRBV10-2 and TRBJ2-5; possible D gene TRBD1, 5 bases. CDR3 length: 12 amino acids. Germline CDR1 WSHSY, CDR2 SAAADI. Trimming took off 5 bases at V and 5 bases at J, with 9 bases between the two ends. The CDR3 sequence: CASSQGYETQYF. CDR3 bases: TGCGCCAGCAGTCAGGGTTACGAGACCCAGTACTTC.

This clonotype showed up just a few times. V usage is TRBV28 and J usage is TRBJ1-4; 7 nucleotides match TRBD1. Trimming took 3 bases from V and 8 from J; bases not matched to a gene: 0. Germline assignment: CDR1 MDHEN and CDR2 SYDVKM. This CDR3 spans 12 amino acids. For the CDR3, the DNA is TGTGCCAGCAGTTTCAGGGGGGAAAAACTGTTTTTT. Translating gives CASSFRGEKLFF. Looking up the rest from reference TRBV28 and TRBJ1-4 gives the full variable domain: DVKVTQSSRYLVKRTGEKVFLECVQDMDHENMFWYRQDPGLGLRLIYFSYDVKMKEKGDIPEGYSVSREKKERFSLILESASTNQTSMYLCASSFRGEKLFFGSGTQLSVL.

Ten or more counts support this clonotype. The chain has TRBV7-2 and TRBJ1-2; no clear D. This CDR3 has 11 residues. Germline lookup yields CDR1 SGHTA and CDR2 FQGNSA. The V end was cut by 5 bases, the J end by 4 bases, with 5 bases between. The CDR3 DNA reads TGTGCCAGCAGCCGAGTCTATGGCTACACCTTC. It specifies CASSRVYGYTF.

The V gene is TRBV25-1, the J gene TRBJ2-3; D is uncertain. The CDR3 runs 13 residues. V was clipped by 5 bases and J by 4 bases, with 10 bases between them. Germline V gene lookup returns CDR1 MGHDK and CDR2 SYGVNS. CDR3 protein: CASSLISPDTQYF. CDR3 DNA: TGTGCCAGCAGTCTGATCAGTCCAGATACGCAGTATTTT.

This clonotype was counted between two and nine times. This CDR3 is CASSFNLRYNSPLHF. Written as DNA, the CDR3 is TGTGCCAGCAGTTTTAACCTGCGGTATAATTCACCCCTCCACTTT. The rearrangement joins TRBV27 to TRBJ1-6; no firm D call. The V end lost 3 bases, the J end lost 4 bases, and 10 bases lay between the germline ends. Germline assignment: CDR1 MNHEY and CDR2 SMNVEV (reference sequence). The CDR3 totals 15 residues.

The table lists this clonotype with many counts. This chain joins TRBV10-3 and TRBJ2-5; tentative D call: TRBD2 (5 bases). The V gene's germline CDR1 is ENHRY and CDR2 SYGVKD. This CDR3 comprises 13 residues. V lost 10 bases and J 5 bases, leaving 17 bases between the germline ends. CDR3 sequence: CASSLWTGETQYF. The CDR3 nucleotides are TGTGCCAGCAGCCTCTGGACTGGGGAGACCCAGTACTTC.

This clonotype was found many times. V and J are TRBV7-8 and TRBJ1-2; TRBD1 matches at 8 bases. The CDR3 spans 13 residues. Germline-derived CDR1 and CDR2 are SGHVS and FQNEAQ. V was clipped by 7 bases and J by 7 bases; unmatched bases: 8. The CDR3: CASMTGVGSGYTF. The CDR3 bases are TGTGCCAGCATGACAGGGGTTGGGTCTGGCTACACCTTC.

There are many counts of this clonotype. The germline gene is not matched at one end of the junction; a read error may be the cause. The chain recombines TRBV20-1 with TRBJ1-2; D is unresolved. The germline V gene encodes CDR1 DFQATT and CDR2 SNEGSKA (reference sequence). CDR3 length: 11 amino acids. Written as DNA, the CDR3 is TGCAGTGCTAGAGACCGCGGACGATTGAACTTC. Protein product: CSARDRGRLNF.

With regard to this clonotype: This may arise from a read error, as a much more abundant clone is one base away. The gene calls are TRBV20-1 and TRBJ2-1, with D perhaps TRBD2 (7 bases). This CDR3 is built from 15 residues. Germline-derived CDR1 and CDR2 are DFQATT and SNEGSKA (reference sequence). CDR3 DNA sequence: TGCAGTGCTAGAGAACGGGGGGCTCACAGGGAAGAGCGGTTCTTC. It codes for CSARERGAHREERFF.

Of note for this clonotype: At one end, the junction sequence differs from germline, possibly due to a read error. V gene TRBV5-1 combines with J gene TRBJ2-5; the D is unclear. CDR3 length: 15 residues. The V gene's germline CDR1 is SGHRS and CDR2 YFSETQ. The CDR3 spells CASSFVADNQEAQYF. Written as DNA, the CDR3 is TGCGCCAGCAGCTTCGTGGCAGACAACCAAGAGGCCCAGTACTTC.

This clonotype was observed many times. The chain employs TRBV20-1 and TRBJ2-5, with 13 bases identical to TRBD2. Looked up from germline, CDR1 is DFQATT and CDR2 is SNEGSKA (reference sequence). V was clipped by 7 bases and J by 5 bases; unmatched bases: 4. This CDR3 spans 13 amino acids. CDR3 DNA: TGCAGTGTTTCGGGACTAGCGGGGGAGACCCAGTACTTC. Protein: CSVSGLAGETQYF.